This T cell receptor (beta chain) was recorded in a study of regulatory T cells in long-lasting Graves disease. Study conclusions and caveats: Graves' patients with persistent disease showed TCR diversity lower than patients newly diagnosed.

V shed 7 bases and J shed 0 bases, with 28 bases lying between them. Looked up from germline, CDR1 is MNHNS and CDR2 is SASEGT. This CDR3 spans 19 amino acids. This clonotype was seen at least ten times. Antigen specificity is unknown. As for time point: newly diagnosed GD, antithyroid drugs for less than 3 months. Generation of the TCR library employed RNA extracted from PBMCs. In building TCR beta libraries, iRepertoire HTBI primers were used together with Arm-PCR of CDR3 regions. TCRdb called the multiplex PCR reads again in MiXCR, with one record for every CDR3 protein. The sample contains over 200,000 distinct CDR3 sequences, more than 15% of which appear only once. The data also belong to a second study, concerning T cells in Graves' hyperthyroidism and ophthalmopathy.

The chain recombines TRBV6-1 with TRBJ2-7; tentatively, D is TRBD1 or TRBD2 (5 bases each). The clonotype was recovered from a young woman with Graves disease. The sample here was peripheral blood mononuclear cells (PBMCs), taken at new diagnosis, from a patient treated with antithyroid drugs. This CDR3 reads CASKRGTGTNVEFSYEQYF. DNA for the CDR3: TGTGCCAGCAAACGAGGAACCGGGACCAACGTAGAATTCTCCTACGAGCAGTACTTC.